This T cell receptor (beta chain) appears in the sequencing data of a study of long-term antiretroviral therapy in people with HIV. General observations from the study: Relative to transplant donor controls, diversity remained lower despite increasing after ART.

With respect to this clone: What it binds is unknown.

Per the germline V gene, CDR1 is LNHNV and CDR2 is YYDKDF (reference sequence). Losses at the gene ends were 2 bases for V and 5 bases for J; bases not matched to a gene: 9. The CDR3 extends over 15 amino acids. immunoSEQ v3.0 was run at survey level. This table comes from immunoSEQ multiplex PCR, and its TCRdb copy is limited to in-frame clones, with some not included. Of 34,000 or so clones in the sample, roughly 85% were seen once. The source material was unsorted PBMCs, sampled about 3.3 years after starting antiretroviral therapy. V usage is TRBV15 and J usage is TRBJ2-7; 7 bases match TRBD1. This receptor was obtained from a young man with HIV. CDR3 DNA sequence: TGTGCCACCAGCAGAACCCAACAGGGGAGCGACGAGCAGTACTTC. Its protein product is CATSRTQQGSDEQYF.